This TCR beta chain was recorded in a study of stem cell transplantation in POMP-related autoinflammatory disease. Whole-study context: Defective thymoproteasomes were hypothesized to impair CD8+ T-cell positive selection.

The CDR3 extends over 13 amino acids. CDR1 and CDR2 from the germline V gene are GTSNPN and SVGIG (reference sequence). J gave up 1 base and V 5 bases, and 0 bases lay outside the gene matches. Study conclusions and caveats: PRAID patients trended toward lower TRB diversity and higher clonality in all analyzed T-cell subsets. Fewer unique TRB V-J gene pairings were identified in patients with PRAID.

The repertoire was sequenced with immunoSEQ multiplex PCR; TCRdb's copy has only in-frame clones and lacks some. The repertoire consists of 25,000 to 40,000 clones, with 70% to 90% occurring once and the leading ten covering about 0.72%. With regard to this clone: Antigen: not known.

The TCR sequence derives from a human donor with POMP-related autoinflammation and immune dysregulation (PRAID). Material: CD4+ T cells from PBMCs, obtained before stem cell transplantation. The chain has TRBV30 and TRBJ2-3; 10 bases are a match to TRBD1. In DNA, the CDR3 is TGTGCCTGGGGACAGGGGGGCACAGATACGCAGTATTTT. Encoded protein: CAWGQGGTDTQYF. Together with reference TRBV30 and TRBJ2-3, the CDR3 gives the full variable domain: SQTIHQWPATLVQPVGSPLSLECTVEGTSNPNLYWYRQAAGRGLQLLFYSVGIGQISSEVPQNLSASRPQDRQFILSSKKLLLSDSGFYLCAWGQGGTDTQYFGPGTRLTVL.